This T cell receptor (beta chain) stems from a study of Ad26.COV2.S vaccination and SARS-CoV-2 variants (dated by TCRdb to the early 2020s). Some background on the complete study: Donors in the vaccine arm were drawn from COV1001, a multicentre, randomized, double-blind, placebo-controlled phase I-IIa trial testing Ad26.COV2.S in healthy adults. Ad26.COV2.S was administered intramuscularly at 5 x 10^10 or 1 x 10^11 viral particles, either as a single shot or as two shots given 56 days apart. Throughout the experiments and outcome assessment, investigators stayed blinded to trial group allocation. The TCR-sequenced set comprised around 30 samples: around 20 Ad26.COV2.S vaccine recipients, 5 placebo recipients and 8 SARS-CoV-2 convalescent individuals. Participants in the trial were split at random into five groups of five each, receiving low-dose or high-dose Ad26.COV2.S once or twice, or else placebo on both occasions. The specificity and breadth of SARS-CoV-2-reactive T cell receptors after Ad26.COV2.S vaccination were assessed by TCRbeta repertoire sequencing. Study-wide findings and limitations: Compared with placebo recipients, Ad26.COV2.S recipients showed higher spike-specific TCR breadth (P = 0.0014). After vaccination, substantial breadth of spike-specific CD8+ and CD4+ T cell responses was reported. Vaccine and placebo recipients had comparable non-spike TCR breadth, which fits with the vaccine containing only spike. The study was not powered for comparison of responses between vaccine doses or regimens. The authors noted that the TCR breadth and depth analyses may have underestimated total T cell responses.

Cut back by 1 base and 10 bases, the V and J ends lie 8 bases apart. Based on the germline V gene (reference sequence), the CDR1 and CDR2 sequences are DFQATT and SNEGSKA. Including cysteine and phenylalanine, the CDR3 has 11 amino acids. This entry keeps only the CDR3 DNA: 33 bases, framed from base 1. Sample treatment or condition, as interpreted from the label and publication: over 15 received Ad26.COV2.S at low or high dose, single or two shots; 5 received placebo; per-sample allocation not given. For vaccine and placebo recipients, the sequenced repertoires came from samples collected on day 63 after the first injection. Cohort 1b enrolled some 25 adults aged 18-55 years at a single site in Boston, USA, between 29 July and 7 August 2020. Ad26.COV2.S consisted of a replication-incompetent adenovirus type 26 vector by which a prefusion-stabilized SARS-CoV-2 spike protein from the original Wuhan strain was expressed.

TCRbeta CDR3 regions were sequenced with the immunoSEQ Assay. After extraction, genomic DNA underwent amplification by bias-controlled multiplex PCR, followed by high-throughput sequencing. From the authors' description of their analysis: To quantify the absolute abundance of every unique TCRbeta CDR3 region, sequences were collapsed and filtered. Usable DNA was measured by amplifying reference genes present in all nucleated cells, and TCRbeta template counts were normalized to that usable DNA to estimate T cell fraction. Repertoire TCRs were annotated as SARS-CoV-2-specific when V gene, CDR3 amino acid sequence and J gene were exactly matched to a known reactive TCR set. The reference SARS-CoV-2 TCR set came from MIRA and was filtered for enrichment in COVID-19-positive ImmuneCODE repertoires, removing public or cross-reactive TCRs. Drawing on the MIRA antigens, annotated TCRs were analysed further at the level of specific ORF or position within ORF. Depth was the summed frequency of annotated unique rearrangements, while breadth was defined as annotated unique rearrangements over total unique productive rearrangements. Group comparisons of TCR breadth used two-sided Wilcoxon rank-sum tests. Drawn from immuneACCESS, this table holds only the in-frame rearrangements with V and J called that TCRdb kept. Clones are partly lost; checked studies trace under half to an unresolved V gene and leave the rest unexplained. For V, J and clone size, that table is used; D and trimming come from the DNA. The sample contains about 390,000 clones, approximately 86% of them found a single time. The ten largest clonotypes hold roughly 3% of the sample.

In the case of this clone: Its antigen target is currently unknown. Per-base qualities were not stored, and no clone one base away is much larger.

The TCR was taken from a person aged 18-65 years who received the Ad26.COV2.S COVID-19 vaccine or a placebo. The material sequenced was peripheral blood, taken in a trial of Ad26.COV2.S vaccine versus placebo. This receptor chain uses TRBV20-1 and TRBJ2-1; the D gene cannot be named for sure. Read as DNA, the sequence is TGCAGTGCTAGAGGCGAACCCGAGCAGTTCTTC. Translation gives CSARGEPEQFF.